This paragraph covers one T cell receptor beta chain sequence. The antigen is not known. This sample stems from a study of cytomegalovirus exposure and HLA in healthy donors. The study, taken as a whole, reports: At a 0.05 false discovery rate, a later analysis found 18,000 or so TCR beta sequences to be associated with HLA alleles. In a later analysis, common viral pathogens appeared linked to several of the most significant clusters. Around 160 TCR beta chains were listed as cytomegalovirus-associated.

The CDR3 runs to 15 residues. Germline V gene lookup returns CDR1 SGHRS and CDR2 YFSETQ. Trimming removed 3 bases from V and 0 bases from J, with 13 bases in between. Among the donors, all were healthy bone marrow donors. In the PCR, 60 Vbeta and 13 Jbeta primers were used. Assay used: immunoSEQ multiplex PCR; TCRdb lists only in-frame clones, some missing. This repertoire shows fewer than 200,000 clones, around three quarters found once; its top ten account for about 0.63%. Sequencing input: PBMCs. This TCR derives from a boy younger than 18 in good health and CMV-seronegative. The chain combines TRBV5-1 with TRBJ2-7; D uncertain. DNA for the CDR3: TGCGCCAGCAGCTGGCGGCCGGGTATCTCCTACGAGCAGTACTTC. Its translation is CASSWRPGISYEQYF.